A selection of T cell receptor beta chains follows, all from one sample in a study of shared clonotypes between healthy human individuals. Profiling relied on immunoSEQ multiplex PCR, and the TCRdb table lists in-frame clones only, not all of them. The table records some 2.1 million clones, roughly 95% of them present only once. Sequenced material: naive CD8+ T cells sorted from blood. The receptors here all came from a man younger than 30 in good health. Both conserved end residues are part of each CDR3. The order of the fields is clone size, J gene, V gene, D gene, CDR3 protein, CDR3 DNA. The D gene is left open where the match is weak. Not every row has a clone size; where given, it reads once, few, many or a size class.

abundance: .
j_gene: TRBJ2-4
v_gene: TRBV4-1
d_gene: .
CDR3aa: CASSDDRMNIQYF
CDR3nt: TGCGCCAGCAGTGACGACAGGATGAACATTCAGTACTTC

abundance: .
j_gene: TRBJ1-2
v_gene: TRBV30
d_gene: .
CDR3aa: CAWSGFWQTF
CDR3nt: TGTGCCTGGAGTGGGTTTTGGCAGACCTTC

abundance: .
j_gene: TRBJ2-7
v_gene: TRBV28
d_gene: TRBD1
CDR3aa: CATGTEAYEQYF
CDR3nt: TGTGCCACTGGGACAGAAGCCTACGAGCAGTACTTC

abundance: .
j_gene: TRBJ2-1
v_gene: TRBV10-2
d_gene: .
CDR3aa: CASSEMNNEQFF
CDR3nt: TGCGCCAGCAGTGAGATGAACAATGAGCAGTTCTTC

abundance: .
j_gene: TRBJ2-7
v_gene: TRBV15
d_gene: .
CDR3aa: CATSSTDTSYEQYF
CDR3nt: TGTGCCACCAGCAGTACAGATACCTCCTACGAGCAGTACTTC

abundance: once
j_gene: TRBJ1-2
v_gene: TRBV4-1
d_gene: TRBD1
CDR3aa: CASSQLTGENYGYTF
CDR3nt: TGCGCCAGCAGCCAACTGACAGGGGAGAACTATGGCTACACCTTC

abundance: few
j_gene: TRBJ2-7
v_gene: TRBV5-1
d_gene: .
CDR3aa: CASSLDNYEQYF
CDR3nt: TGCGCCAGCAGCTTGGATAACTACGAGCAGTACTTC

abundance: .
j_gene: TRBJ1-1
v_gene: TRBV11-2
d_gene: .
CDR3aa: CASSPTRVTVTEAFF
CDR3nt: TGTGCCAGCAGCCCGACCCGCGTAACAGTCACTGAAGCTTTCTTT

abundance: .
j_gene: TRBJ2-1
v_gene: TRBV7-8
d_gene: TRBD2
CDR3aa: CASSAGVLGGGSNEQFF
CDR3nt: TGTGCCAGCAGCGCAGGGGTACTGGGCGGGGGGAGCAATGAGCAGTTCTTC

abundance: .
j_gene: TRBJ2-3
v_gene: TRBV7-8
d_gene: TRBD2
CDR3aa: CASSFLLAGVTDTQYF
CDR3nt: TGTGCCAGCAGCTTCCTACTAGCGGGGGTCACAGATACGCAGTATTTT

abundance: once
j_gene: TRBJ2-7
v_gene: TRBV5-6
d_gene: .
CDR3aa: CASSFGTEQYF
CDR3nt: TGTGCCAGCAGCTTTGGGACCGAGCAGTACTTC

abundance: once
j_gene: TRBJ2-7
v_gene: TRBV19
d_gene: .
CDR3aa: CASSISRVYRVGGEQYF
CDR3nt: TGTGCCAGTAGTATTTCGAGGGTATACAGGGTGGGTGGCGAGCAGTACTTC

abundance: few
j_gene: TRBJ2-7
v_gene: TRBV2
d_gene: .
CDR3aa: CASSDAATYEQYF
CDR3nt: TGTGCCAGCAGTGACGCAGCCACCTACGAGCAGTACTTC

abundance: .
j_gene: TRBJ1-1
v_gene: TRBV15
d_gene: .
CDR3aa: CATSRGPGPAFF
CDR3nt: TGTGCCACCAGCAGAGGTCCAGGGCCTGCTTTCTTT

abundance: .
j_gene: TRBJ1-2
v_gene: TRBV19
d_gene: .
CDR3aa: CASSLDGQPATF
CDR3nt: TGTGCCAGTAGTCTGGATGGGCAACCAGCCACCTTC

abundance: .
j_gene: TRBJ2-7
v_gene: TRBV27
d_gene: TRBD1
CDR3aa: CASSPGTVPREQYF
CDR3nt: TGTGCCAGCAGTCCGGGGACAGTCCCGAGGGAGCAGTACTTC

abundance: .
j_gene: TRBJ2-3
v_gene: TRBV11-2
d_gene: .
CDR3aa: CASSLGRWDPTSPDTQYF
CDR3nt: TGTGCCAGCAGCTTAGGACGTTGGGACCCTACTTCCCCAGATACGCAGTATTTT

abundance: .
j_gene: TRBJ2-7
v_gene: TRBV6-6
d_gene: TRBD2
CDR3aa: CASSYSAGEEYEQYF
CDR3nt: TGTGCCAGCAGTTACTCAGCGGGAGAAGAGTACGAGCAGTACTTC

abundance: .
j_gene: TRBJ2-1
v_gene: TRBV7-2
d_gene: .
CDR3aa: CASTLLAGSYNEQFF
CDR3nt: TGTGCCAGCACCCTGCTGGCGGGCTCCTACAATGAGCAGTTCTTC

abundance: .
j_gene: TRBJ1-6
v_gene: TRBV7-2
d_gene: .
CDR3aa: CASSLGVGVGYNSPLHF
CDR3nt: TGTGCCAGCAGCTTAGGGGTGGGGGTCGGATATAATTCACCCCTCCACTTT

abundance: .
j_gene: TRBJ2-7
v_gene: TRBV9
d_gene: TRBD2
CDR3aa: CASSESSGTYEQYF
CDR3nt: TGTGCCAGCAGCGAGTCGAGCGGGACCTACGAGCAGTACTTC

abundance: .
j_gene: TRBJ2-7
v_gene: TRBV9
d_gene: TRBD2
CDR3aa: CASSLGTSALGYEQYF
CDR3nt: TGTGCCAGCAGCCTTGGGACTAGCGCCTTGGGCTACGAGCAGTACTTC

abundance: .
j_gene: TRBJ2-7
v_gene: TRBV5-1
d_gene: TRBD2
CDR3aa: CASSLELAGTYEQYF
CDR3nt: TGCGCCAGCAGCTTGGAGCTAGCGGGGACGTACGAGCAGTACTTC

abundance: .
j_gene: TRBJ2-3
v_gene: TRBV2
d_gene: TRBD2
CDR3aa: CASRRLAGGPADTQYF
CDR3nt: TGTGCCAGCAGGCGGCTAGCGGGGGGGCCCGCAGATACGCAGTATTTT

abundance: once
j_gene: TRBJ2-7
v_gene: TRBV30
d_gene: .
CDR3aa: CAWDLQGQEQYF
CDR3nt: TGTGCCTGGGATTTACAGGGCCAAGAGCAGTACTTC

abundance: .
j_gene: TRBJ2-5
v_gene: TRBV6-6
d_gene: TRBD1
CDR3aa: CASSYPDRGLEETQYF
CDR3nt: TGTGCCAGCAGTTACCCGGACAGGGGCTTGGAAGAGACCCAGTACTTC

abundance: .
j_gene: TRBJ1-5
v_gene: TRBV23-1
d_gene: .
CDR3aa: CASSQSCPGVRNQPQHF
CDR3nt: TGCGCCAGCAGTCAATCGTGTCCGGGAGTGAGGAATCAGCCCCAGCATTTT

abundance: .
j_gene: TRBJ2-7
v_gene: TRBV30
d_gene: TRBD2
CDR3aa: CAWMGLAGRTYEQYF
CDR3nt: TGTGCCTGGATGGGACTAGCGGGCCGGACCTACGAGCAGTACTTC

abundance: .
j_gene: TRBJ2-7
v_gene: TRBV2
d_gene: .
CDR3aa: CASSAEGESYEQYF
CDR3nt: TGTGCCAGCAGTGCCGAGGGGGAATCCTACGAGCAGTACTTC

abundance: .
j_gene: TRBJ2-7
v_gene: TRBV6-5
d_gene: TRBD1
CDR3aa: CASAGTGGLEQYF
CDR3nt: TGTGCCAGCGCCGGGACAGGGGGGCTCGAGCAGTACTTC

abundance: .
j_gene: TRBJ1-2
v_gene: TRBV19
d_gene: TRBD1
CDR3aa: CASSIGPGQGYGYTF
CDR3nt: TGTGCCAGTAGTATAGGCCCGGGACAGGGTTATGGCTACACCTTC

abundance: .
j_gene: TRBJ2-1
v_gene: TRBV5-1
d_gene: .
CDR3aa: CASSFFGQRGYEQFF
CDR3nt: TGCGCCAGCAGCTTCTTTGGCCAGAGGGGGTATGAGCAGTTCTTC

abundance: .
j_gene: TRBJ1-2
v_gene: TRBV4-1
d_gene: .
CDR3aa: CASSQDIRVYGYTF
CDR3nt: TGCGCCAGCAGCCAAGATATTAGAGTTTATGGCTACACCTTC

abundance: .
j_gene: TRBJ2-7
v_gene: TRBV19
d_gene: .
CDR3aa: CASSMEAGSSYEQYF
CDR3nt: TGTGCCAGTAGTATGGAGGCGGGCAGCTCCTACGAGCAGTACTTC

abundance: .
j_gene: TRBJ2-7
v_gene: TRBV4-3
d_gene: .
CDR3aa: CASSQDQSRFGYEQYF
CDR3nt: TGCGCCAGCAGCCAAGATCAATCGCGATTTGGTTACGAGCAGTACTTC

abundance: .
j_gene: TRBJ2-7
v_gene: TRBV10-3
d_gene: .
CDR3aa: CAISVHGSSYEQYF
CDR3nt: TGTGCCATCAGTGTTCACGGGAGCTCCTACGAGCAGTACTTC

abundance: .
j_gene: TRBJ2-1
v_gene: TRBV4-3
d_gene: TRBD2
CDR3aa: CASSQEVIPSGSSYNEQFF
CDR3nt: TGCGCCAGCAGCCAAGAAGTCATTCCTAGCGGTAGCTCCTACAATGAGCAGTTCTTC

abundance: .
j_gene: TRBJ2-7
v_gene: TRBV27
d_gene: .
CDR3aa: CATKVGTSSYEQYF
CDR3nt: TGTGCCACCAAAGTCGGGACTTCCTCCTACGAGCAGTACTTC

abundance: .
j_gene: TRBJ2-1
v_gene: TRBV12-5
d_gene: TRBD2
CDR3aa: CASGLVATSLSNEQFF
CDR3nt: TGTGCTAGTGGTTTGGTTGCGACTAGCTTGTCGAATGAGCAGTTCTTC

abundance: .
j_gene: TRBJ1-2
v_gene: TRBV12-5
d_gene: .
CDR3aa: CASSESTERTSYGYTF
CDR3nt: TGTGCTAGCTCGGAGAGCACTGAGCGGACTAGCTATGGCTACACCTTC

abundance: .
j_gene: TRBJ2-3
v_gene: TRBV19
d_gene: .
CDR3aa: CASSIAGSGATDTQYF
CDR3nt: TGTGCCAGTAGTATAGCAGGTTCAGGGGCCACAGATACGCAGTATTTT

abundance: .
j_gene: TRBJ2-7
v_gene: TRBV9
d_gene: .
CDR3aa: CASSPRGTEIYEQYF
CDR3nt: TGTGCCAGCAGCCCCAGGGGGACTGAAATCTACGAGCAGTACTTC

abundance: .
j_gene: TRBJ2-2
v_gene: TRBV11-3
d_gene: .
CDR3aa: CASSSGTGELFF
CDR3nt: TGTGCCAGCAGCTCAGGGACCGGGGAGCTGTTTTTT

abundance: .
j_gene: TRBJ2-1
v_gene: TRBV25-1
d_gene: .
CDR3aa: CASSDMGANEQFF
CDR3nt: TGTGCCAGCAGTGATATGGGGGCCAATGAGCAGTTCTTC

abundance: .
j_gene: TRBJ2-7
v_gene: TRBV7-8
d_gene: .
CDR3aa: CASSLWGAVYEQYF
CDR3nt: TGTGCCAGCAGCCTTTGGGGGGCAGTCTACGAGCAGTACTTC

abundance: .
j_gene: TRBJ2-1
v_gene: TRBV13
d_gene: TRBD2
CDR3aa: CASSLIAGYNEQFF
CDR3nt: TGTGCCAGCAGCTTAATAGCGGGTTACAATGAGCAGTTCTTC

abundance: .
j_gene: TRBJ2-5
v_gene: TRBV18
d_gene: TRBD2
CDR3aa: CASYKGLAGVDGETQYF
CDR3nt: TGTGCCAGCTACAAGGGACTAGCGGGAGTTGACGGAGAGACCCAGTACTTC

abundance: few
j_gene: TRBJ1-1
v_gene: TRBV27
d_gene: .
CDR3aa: CASSPSTGVVNTEAFF
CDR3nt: TGTGCCAGCAGTCCTTCGACAGGAGTGGTGAACACTGAAGCTTTCTTT

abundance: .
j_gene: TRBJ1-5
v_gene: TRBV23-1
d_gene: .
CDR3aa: CASTSLDVSSNQPQHF
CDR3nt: TGCGCCAGCACCTCACTGGACGTTAGTAGCAATCAGCCCCAGCATTTT

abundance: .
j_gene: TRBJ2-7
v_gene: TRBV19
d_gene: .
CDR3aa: CASSPGLGVVYEQYF
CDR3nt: TGTGCCAGTAGTCCGGGGTTGGGTGTAGTCTACGAGCAGTACTTC

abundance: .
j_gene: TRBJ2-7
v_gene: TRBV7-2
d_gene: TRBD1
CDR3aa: CASSHTPGTESSYEQYF
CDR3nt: TGTGCCAGCAGCCACACCCCCGGGACAGAAAGCTCCTACGAGCAGTACTTC

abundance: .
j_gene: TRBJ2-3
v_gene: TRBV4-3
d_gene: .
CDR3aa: CASSQEPGVADTQYF
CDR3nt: TGCGCCAGCAGCCAAGAACCGGGAGTGGCAGATACGCAGTATTTT

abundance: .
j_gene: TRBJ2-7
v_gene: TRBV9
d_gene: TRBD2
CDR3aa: CASSVGPSGNYEQYF
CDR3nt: TGTGCCAGCAGCGTAGGTCCTAGCGGGAACTACGAGCAGTACTTC

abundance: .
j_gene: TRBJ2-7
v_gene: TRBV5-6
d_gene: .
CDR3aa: CASSDGTSPFEQYF
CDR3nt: TGTGCCAGCAGCGACGGGACAAGTCCTTTCGAGCAGTACTTC

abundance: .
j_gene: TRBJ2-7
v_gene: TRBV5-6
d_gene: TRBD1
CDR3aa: CASSLGQVYEQYF
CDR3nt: TGTGCCAGCAGCCTGGGACAGGTCTACGAGCAGTACTTC

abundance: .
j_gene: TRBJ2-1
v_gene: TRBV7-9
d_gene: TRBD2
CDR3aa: CASSPGTSRNNEQFF
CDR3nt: TGTGCCAGCAGCCCCGGGACTAGCAGAAACAATGAGCAGTTCTTC

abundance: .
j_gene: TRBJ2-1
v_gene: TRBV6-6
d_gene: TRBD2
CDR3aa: CASSYSTSPGGNEQFF
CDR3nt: TGTGCCAGCAGTTACTCAACTAGCCCGGGGGGGAATGAGCAGTTCTTC

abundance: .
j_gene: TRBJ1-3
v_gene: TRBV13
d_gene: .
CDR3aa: CASSDNSGNTIYF
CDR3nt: TGTGCCAGCAGTGATAACTCTGGAAACACCATATATTTT

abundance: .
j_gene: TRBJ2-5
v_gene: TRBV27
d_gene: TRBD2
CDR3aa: CASSSIAGVGETQYF
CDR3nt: TGTGCCAGCAGTTCCATAGCGGGAGTAGGAGAGACCCAGTACTTC